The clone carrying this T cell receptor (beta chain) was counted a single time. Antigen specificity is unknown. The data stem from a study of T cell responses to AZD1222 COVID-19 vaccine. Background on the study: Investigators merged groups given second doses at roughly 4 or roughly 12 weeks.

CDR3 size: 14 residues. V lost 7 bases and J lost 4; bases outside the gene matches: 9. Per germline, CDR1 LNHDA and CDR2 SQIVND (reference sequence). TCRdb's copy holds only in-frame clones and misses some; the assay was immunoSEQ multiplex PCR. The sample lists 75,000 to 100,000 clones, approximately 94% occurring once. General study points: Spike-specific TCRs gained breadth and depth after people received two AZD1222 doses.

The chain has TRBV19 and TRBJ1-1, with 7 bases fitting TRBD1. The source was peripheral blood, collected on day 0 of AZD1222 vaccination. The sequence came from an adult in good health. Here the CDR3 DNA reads TGTGCCAGTACTCTGCTGACAGGGACCACTGAAGCTTTCTTT. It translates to CASTLLTGTTEAFF.